This T cell receptor beta chain was identified during a study of cytomegalovirus exposure and HLA in healthy donors. The PCR was carried out with 60 Vbeta primers and 13 Jbeta primers. TCRdb keeps only in-frame clones here, not all; method: immunoSEQ multiplex PCR. Its table records 100,000 to 150,000 clones. Study-level findings and limits: A highly shared variant cluster was judged a likely technical artifact. Despite most TCR sequences being rare, some public TCRs occurred in many donors.

About this clone itself: As yet, its antigen is unknown. At one boundary the junction diverges from the germline segment, which might be a read error. This CDR3 is also generated by other DNA sequences in the sample.

This CDR3 contains 14 residues. Germline CDR1 reads SGHNT; CDR2 reads YENEEA. This sequence originates from a man between 35 and 55 years old in good health and CMV-seronegative. The material sequenced was PBMCs. This chain links TRBV11-3 with TRBJ2-2, with a weak D call TRBD2 (5 bases). CDR3 sequence (DNA): TGTGCCAGCACGACGACACAGAACACCGGGGAGTTGTTTTTT. Amino acid sequence: CASTTTQNTGELFF.